Below, 2 T cell receptor beta chains from the same sample are listed, as sequenced in a study of cytomegalovirus exposure and HLA in healthy donors listed by TCRdb under 2017. Library preparation employed the immunoSEQ multiplex PCR assay. The multiplex PCR relied on a mix of 60 forward primers for TCR Vbeta segments and 13 reverse primers for TCR Jbeta segments. The table comes from immuneACCESS by way of TCRdb, which keeps in-frame sequences with V and J called. Part of the clones is missing from these tables; in studies checked, under half for an unresolved V gene and the rest for unknown reasons. This sample comprises about 200,000 clones, around 79% of them detected only once. Around 1.5% of the sample is held by the ten biggest clonotypes. What was sequenced was PBMCs. All receptors come from a woman in her fifties or sixties in good health and CMV-seronegative.

This CDR3 reads CASSYGTGGTQYF. The CDR3 DNA sequence: TGTGCCAGCAGCTACGGGACAGGGGGAACCCAGTACTTC. The rearrangement uses TRBV11-2 and TRBJ2-5; 11 nucleotides match TRBD1. This CDR3 has 13 amino acids. The trim removed 4 bases at V and 8 bases at J, leaving 3 bases unmatched. CDR1 is SGHAT and CDR2 is FQNNGV in the germline V gene.

The V call is TRBV9, the J call TRBJ1-2; 11 nucleotides align to TRBD1. The CDR3 consists of 16 residues. V dropped 3 bases and J dropped 0; count of bases not matched to a gene: 4. Per germline, CDR1 SGDLS and CDR2 YYNGEE. The CDR3 bases are TGTGCCAGCAGCGGGGGGACAGGGGGGACTAACTATGGCTACACCTTC. It is translated as CASSGGTGGTNYGYTF. The full variable domain, its missing parts supplied by reference TRBV9 and TRBJ1-2, is DSGVTQTPKHLITATGQRVTLRCSPRSGDLSVYWYQQSLDQGLQFLIQYYNGEERAKGNILERFSAQQFPDLHSELNLSSLELGDSALYFCASSGGTGGTNYGYTFGSGTRLTVV.